What follows are 27 T cell receptor beta chains derived from one specimen sequenced in a study of T cells in localized non-small cell lung cancer. Using immunoSEQ multiplex PCR, the repertoire was profiled, and TCRdb retains in-frame clones only, with some absent. The table has approximately 70,000 clones, 75% to 85% seen once. The starting material was PBMCs, obtained before any cancer treatment. These receptors were taken from a man between 35 and 75 years old with stage II lung adenocarcinoma.

V and J are TRBV28 and TRBJ1-2; 11 nucleotides line up with TRBD1. The V gene end was trimmed by 7 bases and the J gene end by 6 bases; junction bases not matched to a gene: 4. Per the germline V gene, CDR1 is MDHEN and CDR2 is SYDVKM. The CDR3 consists of 13 residues. In DNA, the CDR3 is TGTGCCAGCACTCGGGACAGGGGGAATGGCTACACCTTC. Protein: CASTRDRGNGYTF.

The CDR3 spells CADHAGVYNEQFF. CDR3 nucleotides: TGTGCCGACCATGCGGGAGTCTACAATGAGCAGTTCTTC. The rearrangement links TRBV7-2 to TRBJ2-1, with 7 bases that match TRBD2. The CDR3 contains 13 residues. Looked up from germline, CDR1 is SGHTA and CDR2 is FQGNSA. V trimming: 11 bases; J trimming: 3 bases; junction bases outside the gene matches: 7.

The J gene is TRBJ1-5, the V gene TRBV27, with D unclear. V lost 7 bases and J lost 0, with 13 bases in between. Germline lookup yields CDR1 MNHEY and CDR2 SMNVEV (reference sequence). The CDR3 is 15 amino acids. The CDR3 sequence: CASKSWENSNQPQHF. CDR3 in DNA: TGTGCCAGCAAATCTTGGGAGAATAGCAATCAGCCCCAGCATTTT.

The V and J genes are TRBV6-1 and TRBJ2-3; D remains unclear. V lost 5 bases, J lost 0 bases, and 12 bases lay in between. CDR3 length equals 15 residues. The germline V gene encodes CDR1 MNHNS and CDR2 SASEGT. CDR3 amino acids: CASSIRQSSTDTQYF. The CDR3, as DNA: TGTGCCAGCAGTATAAGGCAGTCTAGCACAGATACGCAGTATTTT.

The sample holds many counts of this clone. V and J are TRBV6-6 and TRBJ2-1; 13 bases are shared with TRBD2. CDR1 is MNHNY and CDR2 is SVGAGI in the germline V gene (reference sequence). The CDR3 covers 16 residues. The trim removed 5 bases at V and 5 bases at J, leaving 6 bases unmatched. The CDR3 nucleotides are TGTGCCAGCAGTCCGCCCGGGACTAGCGGGGACAATGAGCAGTTCTTC. Translating gives CASSPPGTSGDNEQFF.

The chain recombines TRBV5-1 with TRBJ2-7; 13 positions match TRBD2. CDR3 length: 15 amino acids. Germline V gene sequence: CDR1 SGHRS, CDR2 YFSETQ. The V segment lost 4 bases and the J segment 6 bases; nucleotides outside the gene matches: 7. The CDR3 sequence: CASSPGTSGASEQYF. In DNA form, the CDR3 reads TGCGCCAGCAGCCCAGGGACTAGCGGGGCTTCCGAGCAGTACTTC.

This rearrangement joins TRBV5-6 to TRBJ1-1; 7 bases map to TRBD1. V was pared by 0 bases and J by 11 bases, with 10 bases of the junction left unmatched. Germline V gene sequence: CDR1 SGHDT, CDR2 YYEEEE. CDR3 size: 14 residues. The CDR3 protein is CASSLGGGGETAFF. The DNA for the CDR3 is TGTGCCAGCAGCTTGGGGGGAGGGGGCGAGACGGCTTTCTTT.

The V call is TRBV10-3, the J call TRBJ2-1; tentatively, D is TRBD1 or TRBD2 (5 bases each). V dropped 8 bases and J dropped 4 bases, with 27 bases sitting between them. CDR1 ENHRY and CDR2 SYGVKD come from the germline V gene. The CDR3 covers 18 residues. CDR3 loop: CAISGWGSGPAMYNEQFF. In nucleotides, the CDR3 is TGTGCCATCTCCGGGTGGGGATCGGGACCGGCTATGTACAATGAGCAGTTCTTC.

The chain couples TRBV5-6 to TRBJ1-5; TRBD1 agrees at 10 bases. The germline V gene encodes CDR1 SGHDT and CDR2 YYEEEE. The CDR3 loop spans 15 amino acids. The junction had 7 bases not matched to a gene; V was cut back by 3 bases and J by 7 bases. Here the CDR3 reads CASSSLGDRGQPQHF. The CDR3 DNA follows: TGTGCCAGCAGCTCCTTGGGGGACAGGGGCCAGCCCCAGCATTTT. The entire variable domain, with the rest obtained from reference TRBV5-6 and TRBJ1-5, is as follows: DAGVTQSPTHLIKTRGQQVTLRCSPKSGHDTVSWYQQALGQGPQFIFQYYEEEERQRGNFPDRFSGHQFPNYSSELNVNALLLGDSALYLCASSSLGDRGQPQHFGDGTRLSIL.

V is TRBV5-1 and J is TRBJ2-1; D remains ambiguous. Germline V gene data show CDR1 as SGHRS and CDR2 as YFSETQ. The V gene lost 0 bases and the J gene lost 0 bases, with 7 bases spanning the gap. The CDR3 contains 15 residues. The CDR3 sequence is CASSLEGRSYNEQFF. CDR3 coding DNA: TGCGCCAGCAGCTTGGAGGGTCGCTCCTACAATGAGCAGTTCTTC.

J is TRBJ2-7 and V is TRBV4-1, with unresolved D. V lost 0 bases, J lost 6 bases, and 15 bases lay in between. Germline V CDR1 and CDR2: MGHRA, YSYEKL. The CDR3 consists of 15 residues. CDR3 bases: TGCGCCAGCAGCCAAGACGGGCGGACCTCGTTCGAGCAGTACTTC. Protein sequence: CASSQDGRTSFEQYF.

This clone was detected only once. The chain joins TRBV7-2 to TRBJ2-1; TRBD2 might be the D (6 bases). The germline V and J ends were trimmed by 1 base and 8 bases, with 15 bases remaining between them. The germline CDR1 and CDR2 sequences are SGHTA and FQGNSA. This CDR3 contains 15 residues. CDR3 region: CASSLEASAVHEQFF. Here the CDR3 DNA reads TGTGCCAGCAGCTTAGAGGCTAGCGCTGTTCATGAGCAGTTCTTC.

This chain's CDR3 is CASSPWEGSKSEQFF. CDR3 in DNA: TGTGCCAGCAGCCCCTGGGAGGGGTCGAAGAGTGAGCAGTTCTTC. The V and J genes are TRBV7-3 and TRBJ2-1; 7 bases are a match to TRBD2. The CDR3 has 15 amino acids. After removal of 5 bases from V and 9 bases from J, the junction contained 13 bases not matched to a gene. The V gene's germline CDR1 is SGHTA and CDR2 FQGTGA.

The chain recombines TRBV5-8 with TRBJ2-3; the D gene could be TRBD1 or TRBD2 (6 bases each). V lost 9 bases and J lost 3, with 14 bases in between. Looked up from germline, CDR1 is SGHTS and CDR2 is YDEGEE. The CDR3 consists of 13 residues. CDR3 loop: CAIGRGGTDTQYF. The CDR3 DNA sequence: TGTGCCATCGGGAGAGGGGGTACAGATACGCAGTATTTT.

The chain employs TRBV7-2 and TRBJ2-7; 16 bases fit TRBD2. Germline CDR1 is SGHTA and CDR2 is FQGNSA. J gave up 5 bases and V 5 bases, and 3 bases lay outside the gene matches. The CDR3 totals 15 residues. The CDR3 DNA follows: TGTGCCAGCAGCCCGGGACTAGCGGGAGGGAACGAGCAGTACTTC. Encoded protein: CASSPGLAGGNEQYF.

The gene calls are TRBV5-8 and TRBJ2-5; 14 nucleotides line up with TRBD2. CDR3 length: 16 amino acids. CDR1 SGHTS and CDR2 YDEGEE come from the germline V gene. After removal of 2 bases from V and 4 bases from J, the junction contained 4 bases not matched to a gene. The CDR3 is CASSFPGTSGRETQYF. CDR3 DNA sequence: TGTGCCAGCAGCTTTCCCGGGACTAGCGGGAGAGAGACCCAGTACTTC.

The J gene is TRBJ2-1, the V gene TRBV5-1; 7 nucleotides line up with TRBD2. This CDR3 is 14 amino acids long. V lost 0 bases, J lost 9 bases, and 6 bases stayed unmatched. From germline, CDR1 is SGHRS and CDR2 YFSETQ. CDR3 in amino acids: CASSLGGGPSEQFF. The DNA for the CDR3 is TGCGCCAGCAGCTTGGGGGGAGGGCCGAGTGAGCAGTTCTTC.

This clone was seen a single time. The rearrangement uses TRBV28 and TRBJ2-3; TRBD2 matches 11 bases. The germline gives CDR1 MDHEN, CDR2 SYDVKM. This CDR3 is 19 amino acids long. The J segment lost 1 base and the V segment lost 1 base, leaving 10 bases of the junction unmatched. The CDR3 here is CASSLFSLAGGPGTDTQYF. DNA of the CDR3: TGTGCCAGCAGTTTATTCTCCCTAGCGGGAGGCCCGGGCACAGATACGCAGTATTTT.

This clone appeared a single time. This chain connects TRBV19 to TRBJ1-2; unclear D gene. This CDR3 region has 15 residues. Looked up from germline, CDR1 is LNHDA and CDR2 is SQIVND (reference sequence). V dropped 3 bases and J dropped 0 bases, with 11 bases sitting between them. DNA of the CDR3: TGTGCCAGTAGTATGCGGCACCTTTCTAACTATGGCTACACCTTC. It yields the protein CASSMRHLSNYGYTF.

This rearrangement joins TRBV5-4 to TRBJ2-2; tentative D call: TRBD1 (5 bases). Germline V CDR1 and CDR2: SGHNT, YYREEE (reference sequence). The CDR3 is 14 amino acids. V was pared by 2 bases and J by 10 bases, with 15 bases between. This CDR3 is CASSLRGTSQELFF. The CDR3 region has the DNA TGTGCCAGCAGCTTAAGGGGCACCAGCCAGGAGCTGTTTTTT.

J is TRBJ1-1 and V is TRBV6-1, with unresolved D. The germline gives CDR1 MNHNS, CDR2 SASEGT. This CDR3 comprises 14 residues. V lost 2 bases, J lost 7 bases, and 14 bases lay in between. The CDR3 sequence: CASSERILGVEAFF. DNA for the CDR3: TGTGCCAGCAGTGAAAGGATACTTGGGGTTGAAGCTTTCTTT.

The rearrangement uses TRBV4-3 and TRBJ2-1, with a tentative D call TRBD2 (6 bases). Trimming took off 1 base at V and 6 bases at J, with 13 bases between the two ends. The germline V gene has CDR1 LGHNA and CDR2 YSLEER. The CDR3 covers 15 residues. This CDR3 reads CASSQVGSGVNEQFF. DNA for the CDR3: TGCGCCAGCAGCCAAGTCGGGAGTGGAGTCAATGAGCAGTTCTTC.

This clone was detected only a few times. The J gene is TRBJ2-7, the V gene TRBV6-6; D may be TRBD1 (7 bases). This CDR3 is built from 15 residues. Germline V gene sequence: CDR1 MNHNY, CDR2 SVGAGI (reference sequence). V was pared by 0 bases and J by 4 bases, with 13 bases between. In nucleotides, the CDR3 is TGTGCCAGCAGTTACTCCCGGACAGGAGGGTACGAGCAGTACTTC. It specifies CASSYSRTGGYEQYF.

This clone has a single count. The genes are TRBV29-1 and TRBJ1-1; D ambiguous. CDR3 length: 13 residues. The ends were cut back, 3 bases at V and 5 bases at J, with 13 bases in the middle. CDR1 and CDR2 (germline): SQVTM, ANQGSEA. This chain's CDR3 is CSVEVGMGTEAFF. The CDR3 DNA is TGCAGCGTTGAGGTCGGTATGGGAACTGAAGCTTTCTTT.

This chain connects TRBV18 to TRBJ2-1, with D hard to call. Between the trimmed V and J ends, which lost 1 base and 7 bases, there was a span of 11 bases. The CDR3 loop spans 14 amino acids. The germline CDR1 and CDR2 sequences are KGHSH and LQKENI. CDR3 DNA sequence: TGTGCCAGCTCACCACGAGGCACCTTAAATGAGCAGTTCTTC. Translated, it gives CASSPRGTLNEQFF.

The V call is TRBV11-1, the J call TRBJ1-4, with D possibly TRBD1 on 5 matching bases. The germline V and J ends were trimmed by 0 bases and 8 bases, with 13 bases remaining between them. Germline CDR1 and CDR2: SGHAT and FQDESV (reference sequence). The CDR3 has 15 amino acids. CDR3 bases: TGTGCCAGCAGCTTAGCGTGGGGGAGAGGAGAAAAACTGTTTTTT. Its translation is CASSLAWGRGEKLFF. The complete variable domain, with remaining parts taken from reference TRBV11-1 and TRBJ1-4, reads EAEVAQSPRYKITEKSQAVAFWCDPISGHATLYWYRQILGQGPELLVQFQDESVVDDSQLPKDRFSAERLKGVDSTLKIQPAELGDSAMYLCASSLAWGRGEKLFFGSGTQLSVL.

The rearrangement uses TRBV11-2 and TRBJ2-7; TRBD1 agrees at 7 bases. Germline CDR1 SGHAT, CDR2 FQNNGV. J lost 6 bases, V lost 4 bases, and 12 bases had no gene match. CDR3 length equals 15 residues. The CDR3 bases are TGTGCCAGCAGCTCTATCAGGGGGAACCCTCTCGAGCAGTACTTC. Its protein is CASSSIRGNPLEQYF.